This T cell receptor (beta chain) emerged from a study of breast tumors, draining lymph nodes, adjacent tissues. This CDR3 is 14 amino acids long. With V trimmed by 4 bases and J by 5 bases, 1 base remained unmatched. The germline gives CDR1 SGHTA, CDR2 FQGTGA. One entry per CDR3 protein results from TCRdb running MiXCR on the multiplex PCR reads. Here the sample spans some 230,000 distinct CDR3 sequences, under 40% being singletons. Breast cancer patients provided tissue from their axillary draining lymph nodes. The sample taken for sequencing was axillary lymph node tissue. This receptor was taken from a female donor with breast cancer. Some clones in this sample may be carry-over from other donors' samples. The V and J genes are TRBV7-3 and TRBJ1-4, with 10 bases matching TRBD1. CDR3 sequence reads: CASSWGQGNEKLFF. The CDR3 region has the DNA TGTGCCAGCAGCTGGGGACAGGGGAATGAAAAACTGTTTTTT.